One sample yielded the 19 T cell receptor beta chains listed below, sequenced in a study of T cell changes during pregnancy in multiple sclerosis. The data were produced by immunoSEQ multiplex PCR, yet TCRdb's version contains in-frame clones alone and is incomplete. The sample lists tens of thousands of clones; approximately 92% were seen once. Source: peripheral blood, taken after pregnancy. These receptor sequences come from a female donor with multiple sclerosis, enrolled in a pregnancy study.

This clone was seen just once. The chain combines TRBV19 with TRBJ2-7; weak D call: TRBD2 (5 bases). V was trimmed by 8 bases and J by 0 bases, leaving 17 bases between them. Per germline, CDR1 LNHDA and CDR2 SQIVND (reference sequence). The length of the CDR3 is 15 residues. The CDR3 loop reads CASGVGRGSSYEQYF. In DNA form, the CDR3 reads TGTGCCAGTGGGGTAGGCCGGGGAAGCTCCTACGAGCAGTACTTC. Full variable domain (missing parts from reference TRBV19 and TRBJ2-7): DGGITQSPKYLFRKEGQNVTLSCEQNLNHDAMYWYRQDPGQGLRLIYYSQIVNDFQKGDIAEGYSVSREKKESFPLTVTSAQKNPTAFYLCASGVGRGSSYEQYFGPGTRLTVT.

The chain uses TRBV2 and TRBJ1-2, with 12 nucleotides matching TRBD1. V trimming: 6 bases; J trimming: 5 bases; junction bases outside the gene matches: 7. This CDR3 has 15 amino acids. Germline CDR1 SNHLY, CDR2 FYNNEI. CDR3 residues: CASRGTGGLLYGYTF. The CDR3 DNA sequence: TGTGCCAGCAGGGGGACAGGGGGCCTCCTGTATGGCTACACCTTC.

The DNA for the CDR3 is TGTGCCAGCAGTTGGGACAGCAATGAGCAGTTCTTC. Amino acids: CASSWDSNEQFF. V gene TRBV2 combines with J gene TRBJ2-1; TRBD1 agrees at 7 bases. CDR1 SNHLY and CDR2 FYNNEI come from the germline V gene. The CDR3 contains 12 residues. Trimming cost V 5 bases and J 6 bases; bases outside gene matches: 1. Full variable domain (rest looked up from reference TRBV2 and TRBJ2-1): EPEVTQTPSHQVTQMGQEVILRCVPISNHLYFYWYRQILGQKVEFLVSFYNNEISEKSEIFDDQFSVERPDGSNFTLKIRSTKLEDSAMYFCASSWDSNEQFFGPGTRLTVL.

The genes are TRBV6-1 and TRBJ2-7, with D perhaps matching TRBD1 (6 bases). Germline CDR1 is MNHNS and CDR2 is SASEGT. CDR3 length: 12 amino acids. V dropped 10 bases and J dropped 0 bases, with 10 bases sitting between them. CDR3 amino acids: CATRQASYEQYF. In nucleotides, the CDR3 is TGTGCCACCAGACAGGCCTCCTACGAGCAGTACTTC.

The chain carries TRBV7-2 and TRBJ2-5, with D perhaps TRBD2 (6 bases). The CDR3 runs 16 residues. The V gene lost 2 bases and the J gene lost 4 bases, with 17 bases spanning the gap. The V gene's germline CDR1 is SGHTA and CDR2 FQGNSA. CDR3 loop: CASSLMGRGLAETQYF. The CDR3 DNA is TGTGCCAGCAGCTTAATGGGCCGGGGGTTGGCAGAGACCCAGTACTTC.

The rearrangement links TRBV19 to TRBJ2-5; D perhaps matches TRBD2 (5 bases). Germline V CDR1 and CDR2: LNHDA, SQIVND (reference sequence). Trimming took 5 bases from V and 3 from J, leaving 16 bases between them. This CDR3 comprises 15 residues. CDR3 sequence (DNA): TGTGCCAGTAGTCCCTTTGGGAGAAATAAAGAGACCCAGTACTTC. Translated, it gives CASSPFGRNKETQYF. Variable domain in full (rest from reference TRBV19 and TRBJ2-5): DGGITQSPKYLFRKEGQNVTLSCEQNLNHDAMYWYRQDPGQGLRLIYYSQIVNDFQKGDIAEGYSVSREKKESFPLTVTSAQKNPTAFYLCASSPFGRNKETQYFGPGTRLLVL.

The rearrangement links TRBV2 to TRBJ2-7, with D maybe TRBD2 (7 bases). Germline V gene sequence: CDR1 SNHLY, CDR2 FYNNEI. The CDR3 contains 16 residues. Trimming pared 5 bases from V and 3 bases from J, leaving 20 bases between. The CDR3 sequence is CASSPGAPGDYYEQYF. For the CDR3, the DNA is TGTGCCAGCAGTCCGGGGGCCCCAGGGGACTACTACGAGCAGTACTTC.

The chain has TRBV7-3 and TRBJ2-2; 9 bases are a match to TRBD1. This CDR3 has 16 amino acids. Germline V gene lookup returns CDR1 SGHTA and CDR2 FQGTGA. After removal of 5 bases from V and 5 bases from J, the junction contained 9 bases not matched to a gene. This chain's CDR3 is CASSAPGQGPTGELFF. Here the CDR3 DNA reads TGTGCCAGCAGCGCCCCGGGACAGGGTCCAACCGGGGAGCTGTTTTTT.

The chain carries TRBV10-3 and TRBJ2-5; 7 bases are shared with TRBD1. Trimming removed 5 bases from V and 4 bases from J; junction bases left unmatched: 7. Germline-derived CDR1 and CDR2 are ENHRY and SYGVKD. The CDR3 covers 14 residues. The CDR3 bases are TGTGCCATCAGTTCTCGACAGGGTGGAGAGACCCAGTACTTC. Encoded protein: CAISSRQGGETQYF.

V is TRBV5-5 and J is TRBJ1-1; D is ambiguous. The germline V gene has CDR1 SGHKS and CDR2 YYEKEE (reference sequence). Deletions cut 2 bases from V and 4 bases from J, with 9 bases between. The CDR3 is made up of 13 amino acids. The CDR3 DNA reads TGTGCCAGCAGCTTTTTTCTGAGCACTGAAGCTTTCTTT. As protein: CASSFFLSTEAFF.

The rearrangement joins TRBV7-3 to TRBJ2-5, with TRBD1 as a possible D gene (6 bases). CDR1 SGHTA and CDR2 FQGTGA come from the germline V gene. The germline V and J ends were trimmed by 3 bases and 3 bases, with 11 bases remaining between them. The CDR3 length is 14 residues. CDR3: CASSLSGAKETQYF. CDR3 bases: TGTGCCAGCAGCTTGTCAGGGGCTAAAGAGACCCAGTACTTC.

The rearrangement links TRBV14 to TRBJ2-2, with D possibly matching TRBD1 (6 bases). The V end was cut by 7 bases, the J end by 6 bases, with 12 bases between. Germline lookup yields CDR1 SGHDN and CDR2 FVKESK. The CDR3 consists of 13 residues. CDR3 coding DNA: TGTGCCAGCAACCATGACAGGTCCGGGGAGCTGTTTTTT. Translated: CASNHDRSGELFF.

This chain joins TRBV29-1 and TRBJ2-1, with TRBD2 matching over 9 bases. Germline CDR1 and CDR2: SQVTM and ANQGSEA. Losses at the gene ends were 3 bases for V and 6 bases for J; bases not matched to a gene: 6. This CDR3 has 14 amino acids. CDR3 nucleotide sequence: TGCAGCGTTGATAGCGGGAGTAACAGCAATGAGCAGTTCTTC. Residues: CSVDSGSNSNEQFF.

V usage is TRBV6-1 and J usage is TRBJ2-7; 13 bases map to TRBD2. The CDR3 loop spans 17 amino acids. The trim removed 0 bases at V and 9 bases at J, leaving 11 bases unmatched. Germline V gene data show CDR1 as MNHNS and CDR2 as SASEGT. The CDR3 reads CASSEALRTSGSWGQYF. Here the CDR3 DNA reads TGTGCCAGCAGTGAAGCGCTTCGGACTAGCGGGAGTTGGGGGCAGTACTTC.

The chain is built from TRBV20-1 and TRBJ1-5; the D gene is possibly TRBD1 (5 bases). V lost 6 bases, J lost 7 bases, and 7 bases lay in between. The CDR3 has 10 residues. The germline CDR1 and CDR2 sequences are DFQATT and SNEGSKA (reference sequence). This CDR3 reads CSAGRQPQHF. CDR3 in DNA: TGCAGTGCGGGGCGGCAGCCCCAGCATTTT.

The chain is built from TRBV6-1 and TRBJ2-7; weak D call: TRBD2 (5 bases). V was clipped by 4 bases and J by 2 bases, with 6 bases between them. Germline V CDR1 and CDR2: MNHNS, SASEGT. The CDR3 sequence is 12 residues long. This chain's CDR3 is CASSGETYEQYF. The CDR3, as DNA: TGTGCCAGCAGTGGGGAGACCTACGAGCAGTACTTC.

Only a few counts were recorded for this clone. The gene calls are TRBV11-2 and TRBJ2-2; 8 nucleotides agree with TRBD1. Germline V gene data show CDR1 as SGHAT and CDR2 as FQNNGV. The ends lost 2 bases at V and 4 bases at J; junction bases unmatched: 0. This CDR3 has 14 amino acids. The CDR3: CASSLQGATGELFF. CDR3 nucleotide sequence: TGTGCCAGCAGCTTACAGGGGGCCACCGGGGAGCTGTTTTTT.

This chain connects TRBV4-1 to TRBJ1-1; D remains ambiguous. This CDR3 has 15 amino acids. Germline-derived CDR1 and CDR2 are MGHRA and YSYEKL. V was cut by 3 bases and J by 0 bases, with 11 bases left in between. The CDR3 protein is CASSQIDMLNTEAFF. The DNA for the CDR3 is TGCGCCAGCAGCCAGATTGACATGTTGAACACTGAAGCTTTCTTT.

The chain carries TRBV19 and TRBJ2-1; 8 bases agree with TRBD1. With 0 bases clipped from V and 2 bases from J, the junction kept 6 bases outside the gene matches. The CDR3 covers 17 residues. The V gene's germline CDR1 is LNHDA and CDR2 SQIVND (reference sequence). CDR3 protein: CASSIDPPGGPYNEQFF. CDR3 nucleotides: TGTGCCAGTAGTATAGATCCTCCAGGGGGCCCCTACAATGAGCAGTTCTTC.